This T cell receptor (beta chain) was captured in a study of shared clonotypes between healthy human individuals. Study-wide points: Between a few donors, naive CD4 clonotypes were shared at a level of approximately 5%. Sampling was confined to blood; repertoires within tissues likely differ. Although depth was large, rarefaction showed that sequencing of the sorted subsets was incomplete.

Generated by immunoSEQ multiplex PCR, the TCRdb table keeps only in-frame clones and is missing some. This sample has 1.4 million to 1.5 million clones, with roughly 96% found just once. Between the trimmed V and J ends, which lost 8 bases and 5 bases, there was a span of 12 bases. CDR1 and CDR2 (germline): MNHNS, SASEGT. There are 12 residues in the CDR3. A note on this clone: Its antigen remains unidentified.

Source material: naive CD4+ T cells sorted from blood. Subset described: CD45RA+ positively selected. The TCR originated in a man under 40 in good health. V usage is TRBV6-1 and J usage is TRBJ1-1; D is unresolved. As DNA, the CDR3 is TGTGCCAGCTACCGGGATCGGACTGAAGCTTTCTTT. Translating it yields CASYRDRTEAFF.